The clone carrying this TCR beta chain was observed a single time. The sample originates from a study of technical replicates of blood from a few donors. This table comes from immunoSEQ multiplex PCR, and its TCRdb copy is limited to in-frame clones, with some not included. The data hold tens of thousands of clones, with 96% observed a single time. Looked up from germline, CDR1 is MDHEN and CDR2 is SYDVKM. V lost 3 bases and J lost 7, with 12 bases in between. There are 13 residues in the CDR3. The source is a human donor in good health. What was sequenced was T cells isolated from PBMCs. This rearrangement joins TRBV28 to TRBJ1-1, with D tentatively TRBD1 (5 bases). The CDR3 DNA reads TGTGCCAGCAGTTTGGTCCAGGGAAATGAAGCTTTCTTT. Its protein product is CASSLVQGNEAFF.